This T cell receptor beta chain stems from a study of cytomegalovirus exposure and HLA in healthy donors. Researchers ran the PCR with 60 Vbeta and 13 Jbeta primers. Assay used: immunoSEQ multiplex PCR; TCRdb lists only in-frame clones, some missing. This sample has roughly 160,000 clones; around 80% occur once, and the top ten carry about 2.2%. The V gene lost 5 bases and the J gene lost 12 bases, with 12 bases spanning the gap. The CDR3 is 11 residues long. Germline values: CDR1 SGHRS, CDR2 YFSETQ. V and J are TRBV5-1 and TRBJ2-4; no reliable D call. The sequence came from a man between 40 and 49 years old in good health and CMV-seronegative. What was sequenced was PBMCs. CDR3 nucleotide sequence: TGCGCCAGCAGGGGCTTTAGTGGTCAGTACTTC. Residues: CASRGFSGQYF.